This TCR beta chain is drawn from a study of post-analysis software for immune sequencing data. Tagging with unique molecular identifiers was a feature of the TCR beta cDNA libraries. Starting from approximately 0.95 to 9.8 million T cells, the study yielded 460,000 or so cDNA molecules. MiXCR was run by TCRdb on the PCR reads, yielding one entry per CDR3 protein. This sample has about 820,000 distinct CDR3 sequences, with 53% found just once. As for this clonotype: Its target is unknown.

General study points: Significantly decreased normalized Chao1 diversity was recorded for multiple sclerosis patients relative to controls. Roughly 5 TRBV segments, TRBV5-6, TRBV5-1 and TRBV20-1 among them, were found more frequent in patients than controls. Strong co-clustering by F measure linked samples that shared a preparation batch.

Trimming pared 3 bases from V and 2 bases from J, leaving 8 bases between. In germline, CDR1 is MGHDK, CDR2 SYGVNS. The CDR3 has 15 amino acids. The chain is built from TRBV25-1 and TRBJ2-6; maybe TRBD1 (5 bases). Sequencing was carried out using blood. The sequence came from a girl aged 5-17 years with multiple sclerosis. The CDR3 DNA is TGTGCCAGCAGTGACCAGGGTACTGGGGCCAACGTCCTGACTTTC. Translating it yields CASSDQGTGANVLTF.